These 20 T cell receptor beta chains came from one sample sequenced in a study of spatial heterogeneity in lung cancer. Sample time point: blood at routine non-recurrence follow-up after resection. Unsorted samples of tumor, nontumor lung or frozen PBMC had their whole RNA sequenced. TCRdb re-called the 5' RACE reads with MiXCR, one entry per CDR3 protein. The table includes fewer than 30,000 distinct CDR3 sequences, about 5.6% detected once. Sequenced here: PBMCs, sampled at follow-up. The receptor source for this set is a male donor with early-stage non-small cell lung cancer.

The sample holds many counts of this clonotype. The rearrangement joins TRBV7-3 to TRBJ2-3; 7 nucleotides line up with TRBD1. The J segment lost 6 bases and the V segment lost 0 bases, leaving 3 bases of the junction unmatched. The germline V gene encodes CDR1 SGHTA and CDR2 FQGTGA. This CDR3 spans 14 amino acids. CDR3 DNA: TGTGCCAGCAGCTTAACAAGGGACAGCGATACGCAGTATTTT. It encodes CASSLTRDSDTQYF. Looking up the rest from reference TRBV7-3 and TRBJ2-3 gives the full variable domain: GAGVSQTPSNKVTEKGKYVELRCDPISGHTALYWYRQSLGQGPEFLIYFQGTGAADDSGLPNDRFFAVRPEGSVSTLKIQRTERGDSAVYLCASSLTRDSDTQYFGPGTRLTVL.

This clonotype was observed at least ten times. The V gene is TRBV4-3, the J gene TRBJ2-5, with no clear D. The V end was cut by 1 base, the J end by 5 bases, with 8 bases between. Germline V gene sequence: CDR1 LGHNA, CDR2 YSLEER. The CDR3 spans 13 residues. The CDR3, as DNA: TGCGCCAGCAGCCAAGTAATTTGGGAGACCCAGTACTTC. The encoded protein is CASSQVIWETQYF.

The V gene is TRBV5-1, the J gene TRBJ2-7, with 10 bases lining up with TRBD1. With 4 bases clipped from V and 1 base from J, the junction kept 5 bases outside the gene matches. This CDR3 has 15 amino acids. Germline CDR1 SGHRS, CDR2 YFSETQ. The CDR3 here is CASSPRQGASYEQYF. In nucleotides, the CDR3 is TGCGCCAGCAGCCCCCGACAGGGGGCATCCTACGAGCAGTACTTC.

This clonotype was observed many times. J is TRBJ2-7 and V is TRBV4-1; D is ambiguous. The CDR3 runs 13 residues. V was shortened by 0 bases and J by 2 bases, with 5 bases between the two germline ends. Germline V gene data show CDR1 as MGHRA and CDR2 as YSYEKL. The CDR3 bases are TGCGCCAGCAGCCAAGATCGGACCTACGAGCAGTACGTC. This gives the protein CASSQDRTYEQYV.

Many counts were recorded for this clonotype. The CDR3 protein is CSVRWSYNEQFF. CDR3 bases: TGCAGCGTTCGTTGGTCCTACAATGAGCAGTTCTTC. V usage is TRBV29-1 and J usage is TRBJ2-1, with D uncertain. This CDR3 comprises 12 residues. CDR1 and CDR2 from the germline V gene are SQVTM and ANQGSEA. V lost 5 bases and J lost 1, with 6 bases in between.

This clonotype was detected a few times. V gene TRBV7-2 combines with J gene TRBJ2-1, with 8 nucleotides matching TRBD1. This CDR3 region has 15 residues. V dropped 6 bases and J dropped 0; count of bases not matched to a gene: 4. Germline V gene sequence: CDR1 SGHTA, CDR2 FQGNSA. CDR3: CASRPDRGSYNEQFF. CDR3 nucleotide sequence: TGTGCCAGCAGACCAGACAGGGGCTCCTACAATGAGCAGTTCTTC. The full variable domain, its missing parts supplied by reference TRBV7-2 and TRBJ2-1, is GAGVSQSPSNKVTEKGKDVELRCDPISGHTALYWYRQSLGQGLEFLIYFQGNSAPDKSGLPSDRFSAERTGGSVSTLTIQRTQQEDSAVYLCASRPDRGSYNEQFFGPGTRLTVL.

This clonotype was observed a single time. The genes are TRBV6-5 and TRBJ2-5, with a possible D match to TRBD2 (5 bases). Germline values: CDR1 MNHEY, CDR2 SVGAGI. Trimming stripped 2 bases from V and 5 bases from J, with 9 bases between. The CDR3 has 13 amino acids. In DNA form, the CDR3 reads TGTGCCAGCAGTTACGGCCGAGGGGAGACCCAGTACTTC. Protein: CASSYGRGETQYF.

This clonotype came up many times. The V call is TRBV6-1, the J call TRBJ2-3; D is possibly TRBD1 or TRBD2 (5 bases each). Looked up from germline, CDR1 is MNHNS and CDR2 is SASEGT. V was cut by 9 bases and J by 6 bases, with 22 bases left in between. The CDR3 has 15 residues. CDR3 DNA sequence: TGTGCCAGTACCGGGACGGAGTCCATTTTGGATACGCAGTATTTT. It codes for CASTGTESILDTQYF.

This clonotype was detected ten times or more. V is TRBV20-1 and J is TRBJ2-7; D is perhaps TRBD2 (5 bases). The germline V gene encodes CDR1 DFQATT and CDR2 SNEGSKA (reference sequence). The CDR3 loop spans 16 amino acids. V was shortened by 1 base and J by 0 bases, with 16 bases between the two germline ends. Here the CDR3 DNA reads TGCAGTGCTAGAGGGCGCAGCGGCTTCCCCTCCTACGAGCAGTACTTC. This translates into CSARGRSGFPSYEQYF.

Judged by abundance, this clonotype is medium-sized. This chain joins TRBV6-2 or TRBV6-3 and TRBJ1-5; no clear D gene. The germline V gene has CDR1 MNHEY and CDR2 SVGEGT. This CDR3 has 14 residues. Trimming stripped 0 bases from V and 2 bases from J, with 5 bases between. This CDR3 reads CASSYSGGNQPQHF. CDR3 in DNA: TGTGCCAGCAGTTACTCGGGAGGCAATCAGCCCCAGCATTTT.

This clonotype was recorded many times. At one boundary the junction diverges from the germline segment, which might be a read error. The V gene is TRBV7-3, the J gene TRBJ2-7; D possibly matches TRBD1 or TRBD2 (5 bases each). The CDR3 consists of 12 residues. The germline CDR1 and CDR2 sequences are SGHTA and FQGTGA. Written as DNA, the CDR3 is TGTGCCAGCAGCTTAAGAAGGGACCTACCGCACTTC. Translating gives CASSLRRDLPHF.

In its sample, this clonotype was seen a few times. The chain recombines TRBV23-1 with TRBJ2-3, with D tentatively TRBD2 (6 bases). TRBV23-1 is designated an ORF whose function remains uncertain. V dropped 2 bases and J dropped 4 bases, with 19 bases sitting between them. The CDR3 sequence is 17 residues long. The CDR3 DNA is TGCGCCAGCAGTCAACTGCGGCGGGAAGGGCTCTCAGATACGCAGTATTTT. It translates to CASSQLRREGLSDTQYF.

Many counts were recorded for this clonotype. The chain recombines TRBV29-1 with TRBJ2-1; 13 positions agree with TRBD2. V gave up 5 bases and J gave up 6 bases; unmatched junction bases: 1. The length of the CDR3 is 13 residues. The germline V gene has CDR1 SQVTM and CDR2 ANQGSEA. The CDR3 DNA sequence: TGCAGCGTTAGACTAGCGGGGGGCAATGAGCAGTTCTTC. Protein: CSVRLAGGNEQFF.

This clonotype was seen more than once but under ten times. The chain uses TRBV30 and TRBJ2-5; 7 nucleotides agree with TRBD1. V lost 4 bases, J lost 4 bases, and 3 bases stayed unmatched. There are 12 residues in the CDR3. From germline, CDR1 is GTSNPN and CDR2 SVGIG (reference sequence). CDR3 loop: CAWNPGGETQYF. The CDR3 bases are TGTGCCTGGAACCCAGGGGGAGAGACCCAGTACTTC.

This clonotype was observed at least ten times. The chain is built from TRBV20-1 and TRBJ1-5, with 11 bases that match TRBD1. The germline CDR1 and CDR2 sequences are DFQATT and SNEGSKA (reference sequence). Trimming took 6 bases from V and 4 from J; bases not matched to a gene: 8. This CDR3 has 15 residues. The CDR3 bases are TGCAGTGCGCAAGGCGGACAGGGGGCGAATCAGCCCCAGCATTTT. This translates into CSAQGGQGANQPQHF.

This clonotype was detected only a few times. The V gene is TRBV6-4, the J gene TRBJ2-3; TRBD2 matches at 7 bases. The CDR3 has 14 amino acids. CDR1 MRHNA and CDR2 SNTAGT come from the germline V gene. Losses at the gene ends were 7 bases for V and 2 bases for J; bases not matched to a gene: 6. CDR3 in amino acids: CASKLAHSTDTQYF. The CDR3 bases are TGTGCCAGCAAACTAGCGCACTCCACAGATACGCAGTATTTT.

A few counts support this clonotype. In DNA, the CDR3 is TGTGCCAGCAGTCCAAGACTAGCGGGGATTACCTACGAGCAGTACTTC. Translation gives CASSPRLAGITYEQYF. This chain connects TRBV5-4 to TRBJ2-7, with 11 bases matching TRBD2. CDR1 and CDR2 from the germline V gene are SGHNT and YYREEE (reference sequence). CDR3 size: 16 residues. J gave up 2 bases and V 5 bases, and 9 bases lay outside the gene matches.

This clonotype appeared many times. The CDR3 DNA sequence: TGCAGTGCTAGAGAACGTAGACAGCTTTATAATGAAAAACTGTTTTTT. Translation: CSARERRQLYNEKLFF. The chain is built from TRBV20-1 and TRBJ1-4; D possibly corresponds to TRBD1 (5 bases). CDR3 size: 16 residues. V lost 0 bases, J lost 4 bases, and 15 bases lay in between. Per germline, CDR1 DFQATT and CDR2 SNEGSKA (reference sequence).

In its sample, this clonotype was seen a few times. The chain employs TRBV7-2 and TRBJ1-1; TRBD1 agrees at 7 bases. Germline-derived CDR1 and CDR2 are SGHTA and FQGNSA. Trimming cost V 1 base and J 0 bases; bases outside gene matches: 2. This CDR3 has 15 residues. DNA of the CDR3: TGTGCCAGCAGCTTAGGAGGGGGCGTGAACACTGAAGCTTTCTTT. Translated, it gives CASSLGGGVNTEAFF.

The table lists this clonotype with many counts. The chain employs TRBV6-5 and TRBJ1-5; a possible D gene is TRBD1 (5 bases). Trimming took 2 bases from V and 7 from J, leaving 9 bases between them. Germline assignment: CDR1 MNHEY and CDR2 SVGAGI. The CDR3 runs to 13 residues. This CDR3 reads CASSYARDQPQHF. CDR3 sequence (DNA): TGTGCCAGCAGTTACGCAAGGGACCAGCCCCAGCATTTT.